The 5 T cell receptor beta chains reported below all come from one sample, sequenced in a study of regulatory T cells in long-lasting Graves disease. TCR beta libraries were built with iRepertoire HTBI primers and Arm-PCR of CDR3 regions. TCRdb ran MiXCR on the multiplex PCR reads and lists one entry per CDR3 protein. Among 550,000 or so distinct CDR3 sequences listed, around 13% were seen once. Documented time point: newly diagnosed GD, antithyroid drugs for less than 3 months. Following extraction of RNA from PBMCs, that RNA was used to make the TCR library. The data were also submitted as part of a second study, on T cells in Graves' hyperthyroidism and ophthalmopathy.

Sequencing was performed on peripheral blood mononuclear cells (PBMCs), taken at new diagnosis, from a patient treated with antithyroid drugs. These receptors originate from a woman in her twenties or thirties with Graves disease.

In this sample, this clonotype turned up many times. The chain recombines TRBV13 with TRBJ2-7; D call uncertain. The CDR3 is made up of 12 amino acids. Germline CDR1 reads PRHDT; CDR2 reads FYEKMQ (reference sequence). V lost 2 bases and J 6 bases, leaving 8 bases between the germline ends. CDR3 in amino acids: CASSLQVSEQYF. The CDR3 DNA reads TGTGCCAGCAGCTTACAGGTATCCGAGCAGTACTTC. The full variable domain, completed using reference TRBV13 and TRBJ2-7, is AAGVIQSPRHLIKEKRETATLKCYPIPRHDTVYWYQQGPGQDPQFLISFYEKMQSDKGSIPDRFSAQQFSDYHSELNMSSLELGDSALYFCASSLQVSEQYFGPGTRLTVT.

In its sample, this clonotype was seen many times. The CDR3 bases are TGCAGTGCTAGCACAGGGGAGGGTGGCTACACCTTC. This gives the protein CSASTGEGGYTF. The chain employs TRBV20-1 and TRBJ1-2, with TRBD1 matching over 7 bases. V lost 3 bases, J lost 7 bases, and 5 bases stayed unmatched. The CDR3 spans 12 residues. The germline V gene encodes CDR1 DFQATT and CDR2 SNEGSKA (reference sequence).

This clonotype was seen only a few times. This chain connects TRBV19 to TRBJ2-3; 8 bases are a match to TRBD2. The CDR3 spans 14 residues. The J segment lost 4 bases and the V segment lost 6 bases, leaving 6 bases of the junction unmatched. The germline gives CDR1 LNHDA, CDR2 SQIVND (reference sequence). In nucleotides, the CDR3 is TGTGCCAGTAGCGGGAGGGCCCACGCAGATACGCAGTATTTT. Protein sequence: CASSGRAHADTQYF.

Ten or more counts support this clonotype. The chain combines TRBV12-3 or TRBV12-4 with TRBJ2-3, with TRBD2 matching over 8 bases. Trimming removed 6 bases from V and 0 bases from J; junction bases left unmatched: 2. CDR3 size: 14 residues. The CDR3 nucleotides are TGTGCCAGCAGGGAGCGGGAGAGCACAGATACGCAGTATTTT. It translates to CASRERESTDTQYF.

The chain combines TRBV29-1 with TRBJ1-5; 8 bases match TRBD1. Germline V gives CDR1 SQVTM, CDR2 ANQGSEA. The J segment lost 4 bases and the V segment lost 5 bases, leaving 4 bases of the junction unmatched. This CDR3 has 13 residues. Written as DNA, the CDR3 is TGCAGCGTTTCGCAGGGGGCTAATCAGCCCCAGCATTTT. Translating gives CSVSQGANQPQHF.